A selection of T cell receptor beta chains follows, all from one sample in a study of blood T cell repertoires in COVID-19. The table came from immunoSEQ multiplex PCR; TCRdb's copy has only in-frame clones and leaves some out. The data hold about 210,000 clones, with 80% observed a single time. The sample was peripheral blood. Source of these receptors: a human donor in a cohort sampled during active COVID-19. CDR3s include the opening cysteine and the closing phenylalanine or tryptophan. D genes are given only for firm matches. Clone size is stated in some rows and not others, as once, few, many or a class when expanded.

>TRBV28|-|14|-|TRBJ2-7
CASSYAGFSYEQYF
TGTGCCAGCAGTTATGCAGGGTTCTCCTACGAGCAGTACTTC
>TRBV6-5|-|12|-|TRBJ1-5
CASGKGNQPQHF
TGTGCCAGCGGAAAGGGGAATCAGCCCCAGCATTTT
>TRBV21-1|-|18|few|TRBJ2-7
CASKPRGGDRDCDYEQYF
TGTGCCAGCAAACCGAGAGGAGGGGACCGGGACTGCGACTACGAGCAGTACTTC
>TRBV5-6|TRBD1|12|-|TRBJ1-2
CASSIDRVGYTF
TGTGCCAGCAGCATTGACAGGGTTGGCTACACCTTC
>TRBV28|-|15|-|TRBJ2-6
CATINRAGGANVLTF
TGTGCCACTATAAACAGGGCTGGTGGGGCCAACGTCCTGACTTTC
>TRBV9|-|14|-|TRBJ1-6
CASSRGGYPSPLHF
TGTGCCAGCAGCCGGGGGGGGTACCCTTCACCCCTCCACTTT
>TRBV5-6|TRBD1|14|-|TRBJ2-1
CASSLGTGFSEQFF
TGTGCCAGCAGCCTCGGGACAGGGTTTTCTGAGCAGTTCTTC
>TRBV6-5|TRBD1|13|-|TRBJ1-4
CATTTGRNEKLFF
TGTGCCACTACGACAGGGCGCAATGAAAAACTGTTTTTT
>TRBV6-5|TRBD1|15|-|TRBJ2-5
CASSTGTGKGETQYF
TGTGCCAGCAGTACCGGGACAGGGAAAGGAGAGACCCAGTACTTC
>TRBV4-3|TRBD1|15|-|TRBJ1-2
CASSQDPQGVKSYTF
TGCGCCAGCAGCCAAGACCCCCAGGGGGTGAAGAGCTACACCTTC
>TRBV4-2|-|17|-|TRBJ2-1
CASSQDLLGGPYNEQFF
TGTGCCAGCAGCCAAGATCTGTTGGGGGGGCCCTACAATGAGCAGTTCTTC
>TRBV2|-|14|-|TRBJ1-2
CASSELVSSDGYTF
TGTGCCAGCAGTGAACTCGTGTCCAGTGATGGCTACACCTTC
>TRBV5-1|TRBD2|14|-|TRBJ2-3
CATSRGGWADTQYF
TGCGCCACCTCCCGGGGGGGCTGGGCAGATACGCAGTATTTT
>TRBV12-3/TRBV12-4|-|13|-|TRBJ2-2
CAAAGTSTGELFF
TGTGCCGCGGCGGGTACCTCGACCGGGGAGCTGTTTTTT
>TRBV6-4|TRBD2|16|-|TRBJ2-3
CASSDSSGGRTDTQYF
TGTGCCAGCAGTGACTCTAGCGGGGGGCGCACAGATACGCAGTATTTT
>TRBV5-1|TRBD2|18|-|TRBJ2-1
CASSWPEGTSGVYNEQFF
TGCGCCAGCAGCTGGCCCGAGGGGACTAGCGGGGTATACAATGAGCAGTTCTTC
>TRBV11-2|TRBD1|14|-|TRBJ1-1
CASSFDRGMLGAFF
TGTGCCAGCAGCTTTGACAGGGGAATGTTGGGGGCTTTCTTT
>TRBV5-1|-|16|-|TRBJ2-7
CASSPSGPWVPYEQYF
TGCGCCAGCAGCCCCAGCGGCCCGTGGGTCCCCTACGAGCAGTACTTC
>TRBV18|-|14|-|TRBJ1-5
CASSIDSANQPQHF
TGTGCCAGCTCAATAGACAGCGCCAATCAGCCCCAGCATTTT
>TRBV9|-|15|-|TRBJ2-7
CASSVDGAAGNEQYF
TGTGCCAGCAGCGTAGACGGAGCGGCGGGAAACGAGCAGTACTTC
>TRBV4-2|-|16|-|TRBJ2-1
CASSQDGASAYNEQFF
TGTGCCAGCAGCCAAGATGGGGCTAGCGCTTACAATGAGCAGTTCTTC
>TRBV28|-|14|-|TRBJ1-6
CASSLWLGGAPLHF
TGTGCCAGCAGTTTATGGTTAGGGGGGGCACCCCTCCACTTT
>TRBV10-3|-|14|-|TRBJ2-1
CAINTQVGANEQFF
TGTGCCATCAATACCCAGGTGGGTGCCAATGAGCAGTTCTTC
>TRBV29-1|-|12|-|TRBJ2-2
CSVAGGTGELFF
TGCAGCGTTGCAGGAGGCACCGGGGAGCTGTTTTTT
>TRBV5-1|TRBD1|17|few|TRBJ2-6
CASSPTDRVAGANVLTF
TGCGCCAGCAGCCCGACTGACAGGGTTGCTGGGGCCAACGTCCTGACTTTC
>TRBV3-1/TRBV3-2|TRBD2|15|once|TRBJ2-1
CASRLGGGPNNEQFF
TGTGCCAGCAGGCTTGGCGGGGGGCCTAATAATGAGCAGTTCTTC
>TRBV5-1|TRBD1|14|-|TRBJ2-7
CASSLGLTGGEQYF
TGCGCCAGCAGCTTGGGCTTAACAGGGGGGGAGCAGTACTTC
>TRBV2|-|15|-|TRBJ1-4
CASRDRGRDNEKLFF
TGTGCCAGCAGGGACCGAGGGAGGGATAATGAAAAACTGTTTTTT
>TRBV9|TRBD2|16|-|TRBJ2-5
CASSVSSSGGQETQYF
TGTGCCAGCAGCGTAAGTTCCAGCGGGGGGCAAGAGACCCAGTACTTC
>TRBV7-2|TRBD2|14|-|TRBJ2-7
CASTGLAASYEQYF
TGTGCCAGCACTGGACTAGCGGCGTCCTACGAGCAGTACTTC
>TRBV10-2|-|13|-|TRBJ2-7
CASSQQGSSEQYF
TGCGCCAGCAGCCAACAGGGAAGTAGCGAGCAGTACTTC
>TRBV25-1|-|16|few|TRBJ2-1
CASSSPQGGAYNEQFF
TGTGCCAGCAGTTCCCCTCAGGGTGGCGCCTACAATGAGCAGTTCTTC
>TRBV27|-|15|-|TRBJ2-5
CASSFTRTAQETQYF
TGTGCCAGCAGTTTTACCAGGACAGCACAAGAGACCCAGTACTTC
>TRBV7-9|TRBD2|14|-|TRBJ2-7
CASSFLPSGYEQYF
TGTGCCAGCAGCTTTCTCCCTAGCGGCTACGAGCAGTACTTC
>TRBV14|TRBD1|15|-|TRBJ1-1
CASSHTGTGDPEAFF
TGTGCCAGCAGCCATACCGGGACAGGGGACCCTGAAGCTTTCTTT
>TRBV18|-|14|-|TRBJ2-5
CASSPLHSQETQYF
TGTGCCAGCTCACCACTGCACAGCCAAGAGACCCAGTACTTC
>TRBV19|TRBD1|15|few|TRBJ1-6
CASSMGQGAASPLHF
TGTGCCAGTAGTATGGGTCAGGGGGCAGCTTCACCCCTCCACTTT
>TRBV27|-|15|-|TRBJ2-7
CASSPAGGPSYEQYF
TGTGCCAGCAGCCCAGCCGGGGGACCCTCGTACGAGCAGTACTTC
>TRBV7-2|TRBD2|17|-|TRBJ2-7
CASSLTSGGGTSYEQYF
TGTGCCAGCAGCTTAACTAGCGGGGGGGGAACCAGCTACGAGCAGTACTTC
>TRBV3-1/TRBV3-2|-|16|-|TRBJ1-4
CASSQELAVTNEKLFF
TGTGCCAGCAGCCAAGAATTGGCGGTAACTAATGAAAAACTGTTTTTT
>TRBV5-4|-|17|-|TRBJ1-6
CASSLGGGGLVYSPLHF
TGTGCCAGCAGCTTGGGCGGGGGAGGCCTGGTATATTCACCCCTCCACTTT
>TRBV19|-|15|-|TRBJ2-1
CASSSQGRSYNEQFF
TGTGCCAGTAGTTCTCAGGGGCGCTCCTACAATGAGCAGTTCTTC
>TRBV7-9|-|13|-|TRBJ1-3
CASSLESRDTIYF
TGTGCCAGCAGCTTAGAAAGTCGGGACACCATATATTTT
>TRBV24-1|TRBD2|14|once|TRBJ2-3
CATSRAGVTDTQYF
TGTGCCACCAGTAGGGCGGGAGTCACAGATACGCAGTATTTT
>TRBV28|TRBD2|15|few|TRBJ2-7
CASSSPGTSGDEQYF
TGTGCCAGCAGCTCCCCCGGGACTAGCGGAGACGAGCAGTACTTC
>TRBV28|TRBD1|16|few|TRBJ1-4
CASSLAGGGRREKLFF
TGTGCCAGCAGTTTAGCAGGGGGAGGCAGGAGGGAAAAACTGTTTTTT
>TRBV4-3|-|15|-|TRBJ1-6
CASSQGEGRESPLHF
TGCGCCAGCAGCCAAGGGGAGGGCAGGGAGTCACCCCTCCACTTT
>TRBV6-5|TRBD1|16|-|TRBJ1-1
CASSSRGYRGFTEAFF
TGTGCCAGCAGTTCCCGAGGATACAGGGGGTTTACTGAAGCTTTCTTT
>TRBV11-2|TRBD2|20|-|TRBJ2-5
CASSLDPVPGTSGRQETQYF
TGTGCCAGCAGCTTAGACCCCGTGCCCGGGACTAGCGGGAGACAAGAGACCCAGTACTTC
>TRBV3-1/TRBV3-2|TRBD1|14|-|TRBJ2-5
CASSPWDRQETQYF
TGTGCCAGCAGCCCCTGGGACAGACAAGAGACCCAGTACTTC
>TRBV4-1|-|16|-|TRBJ2-2
CASSQDTGTNTGELFF
TGCGCCAGCAGCCAAGATACAGGGACGAACACCGGGGAGCTGTTTTTT
>TRBV4-1|-|17|few|TRBJ1-4
CASSQDTEEATNEKLFF
TGCGCCAGCAGCCAAGATACCGAGGAGGCAACTAATGAAAAACTGTTTTTT
>TRBV9|TRBD2|17|-|TRBJ2-2
CASSGVGGRTNTGELFF
TGTGCCAGCAGCGGCGTCGGCGGGAGAACGAACACCGGGGAGCTGTTTTTT